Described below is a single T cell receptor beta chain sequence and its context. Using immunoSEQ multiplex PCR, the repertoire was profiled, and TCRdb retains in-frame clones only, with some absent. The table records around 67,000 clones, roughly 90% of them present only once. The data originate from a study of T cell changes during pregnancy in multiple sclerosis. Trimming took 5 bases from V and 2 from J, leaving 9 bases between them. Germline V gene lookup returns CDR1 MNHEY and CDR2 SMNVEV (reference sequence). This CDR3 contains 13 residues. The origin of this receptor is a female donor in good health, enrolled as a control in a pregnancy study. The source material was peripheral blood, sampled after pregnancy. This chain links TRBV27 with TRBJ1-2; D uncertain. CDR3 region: CASSNSGNYGYTF. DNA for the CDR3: TGTGCCAGCAGTAACTCGGGGAACTATGGCTACACCTTC.